This T cell receptor beta chain was observed in a study of blood T cell repertoires in COVID-19. About the research overall: Samples representing acute and convalescent COVID-19 were sourced from the United States, Italy and Spain. PBMCs, B-cell-depleted T cells, or T cells provided the cDNA or gDNA that made up the material.

Original processing methods: How many nucleated cells were present was estimated from reference gene primer amplification. Here immunoSEQ multiplex PCR was the method, and the copy in TCRdb shows in-frame clones only, minus some. That table furnishes V, J and clone size, whereas the DNA furnished D and trimming. The table shows just over 150,000 clones, with approximately 82% occurring only once. The J segment lost 0 bases and the V segment lost 1 base, leaving 6 bases of the junction unmatched. Germline CDR1 reads SGHAT; CDR2 reads FQNNGV. The CDR3 consists of 17 residues. The sequenced sample was peripheral blood. This receptor was taken from a woman in her forties or fifties with acute or convalescent COVID-19. The chain employs TRBV11-2 and TRBJ1-3, with 7 bases fitting TRBD1. This CDR3 is CASSLVDRPLSGNTIYF. Written as DNA, the CDR3 is TGTGCCAGCAGCTTAGTGGACAGGCCACTCTCTGGAAACACCATATATTTT.